These 24 T cell receptor beta chains share one sample of origin, sequenced in a study of molecular identifiers for immune sequencing clone quantification. TCRdb passed the PCR reads through MiXCR, listing each CDR3 protein once. Among around 480,000 distinct CDR3 sequences listed, about 25% were seen once. Material for sequencing was naive CD8+ T cells from blood, with Jurkat cell RNA spiked in. The subset here: FACS-sorted CD8+CD4-CCR7+CD45RA+ naive T cells. These receptor sequences come from a human donor in good health. Some libraries in this study had Jurkat cell RNA spiked in.

The rearrangement links TRBV19 to TRBJ2-3; 7 bases match TRBD2. The CDR3 extends over 16 amino acids. V lost 8 bases, J lost 6 bases, and 17 bases stayed unmatched. Germline lookup yields CDR1 LNHDA and CDR2 SQIVND (reference sequence). CDR3 bases: TGTGCCAGTTCAATGGTGGCGGGAGCGATACGCGATACGCAGTATTTT. Translated, it gives CASSMVAGAIRDTQYF.

In this sample, this clonotype turned up a few times. V usage is TRBV14 and J usage is TRBJ2-7, with no clear D. Germline values: CDR1 SGHDN, CDR2 FVKESK. This CDR3 region has 13 residues. Trimming cost V 1 base and J 7 bases, with 11 bases left between them. In DNA form, the CDR3 reads TGTGCCAGCAGCCAAGTAGGTTATGGGGAGCAGTACTTC. It translates to CASSQVGYGEQYF.

The J gene is TRBJ1-6, the V gene TRBV11-2; D is ambiguous. Germline V gives CDR1 SGHAT, CDR2 FQNNGV. V dropped 0 bases and J dropped 8 bases, with 5 bases sitting between them. This CDR3 is 13 amino acids long. The chain's CDR3 is CASSLELHSPLHF. The CDR3 DNA follows: TGTGCCAGCAGCTTAGAGTTGCATTCACCCCTCCACTTT.

The chain couples TRBV10-3 to TRBJ2-1; D ambiguous. The germline CDR1 and CDR2 sequences are ENHRY and SYGVKD. The CDR3 has 15 residues. The germline V and J ends were trimmed by 2 bases and 4 bases, with 12 bases remaining between them. The CDR3 nucleotides read TGTGCCATCAGTGAGGCAAGCTTAACTTACAATGAGCAGTTCTTC. As protein: CAISEASLTYNEQFF.

In its sample, this clonotype was seen many times. The genes are TRBV4-1 and TRBJ2-3; D is perhaps TRBD1 (5 bases). Trimming removed 3 bases at V and 0 bases at J, with 10 bases between. The CDR3 length is 15 residues. From germline, CDR1 is MGHRA and CDR2 YSYEKL. CDR3 residues: CASSQDTSSTDTQYF. The CDR3 DNA reads TGCGCCAGCAGCCAGGACACCTCTAGCACAGATACGCAGTATTTT.

CDR3 sequence: CASGTEARVHEQFF. The CDR3 nucleotides read TGTGCCAGCGGTACCGAGGCCAGGGTACATGAGCAGTTCTTC. This chain uses TRBV12-3 or TRBV12-4 with TRBJ2-1; a possible D gene is TRBD1 (5 bases). This CDR3 has 14 amino acids. V lost 8 bases to trimming and J lost 8 bases, with 19 bases between them.

In the case of this clonotype: This may arise from a read error, as a much more abundant clone is one base away. The chain employs TRBV13 and TRBJ1-2, with D maybe TRBD1 (6 bases). CDR1 is PRHDT and CDR2 is FYEKMQ in the germline V gene (reference sequence). This CDR3 spans 15 amino acids. CDR3 in amino acids: CASSLSDSLNCGYTF. Here the CDR3 DNA reads TGTGCCAGCAGCTTATCGGACAGCCTAAACTGTGGCTACACCTTC.

A word on this clonotype: A much larger clone differs by one base, so this may be a read error. DNA of the CDR3: TGCGCCAGCAGCTCGGGCGGGTTGGAAAACAAGCAGTACTTC. This translates into CASSSGGLENKQYF. This chain links TRBV5-1 with TRBJ2-7, with D possibly being TRBD2 (5 bases). There are 14 residues in the CDR3. V lost 3 bases and J 8 bases, leaving 18 bases between the germline ends. CDR1 and CDR2 from the germline V gene are SGHRS and YFSETQ.

This clonotype has more than one count but fewer than ten. V is TRBV9 and J is TRBJ2-5; D may be TRBD1 (5 bases). V was clipped by 0 bases and J by 2 bases, with 11 bases between them. The CDR3 spans 15 residues. The germline V gene encodes CDR1 SGDLS and CDR2 YYNGEE. The CDR3, as DNA: TGTGCCAGCAGCGTAGGAGGCAGGGCACAAGAGACCCAGTACTTC. Protein product: CASSVGGRAQETQYF.

The sample holds many counts of this clonotype. The chain is built from TRBV9 and TRBJ2-7; TRBD2 agrees at 7 bases. The CDR3 is made up of 15 amino acids. V was pared by 3 bases and J by 0 bases, with 6 bases of the junction left unmatched. CDR1 SGDLS and CDR2 YYNGEE come from the germline V gene. CDR3 nucleotide sequence: TGTGCCAGCAGCGGGGGTAGCGGGTACTCCTACGAGCAGTACTTC. Protein sequence: CASSGGSGYSYEQYF. The whole variable domain, remainder taken from reference TRBV9 and TRBJ2-7, is DSGVTQTPKHLITATGQRVTLRCSPRSGDLSVYWYQQSLDQGLQFLIQYYNGEERAKGNILERFSAQQFPDLHSELNLSSLELGDSALYFCASSGGSGYSYEQYFGPGTRLTVT.

This clonotype was seen a handful of times. The chain joins TRBV6-6 to TRBJ1-1; D unresolved. This CDR3 is built from 12 residues. V shed 0 bases and J shed 7 bases, with 6 bases lying between them. Germline V gives CDR1 MNHNY, CDR2 SVGAGI (reference sequence). The CDR3 region has the DNA TGTGCCAGCAGTTACTCGGGGAGTGAAGCTTTCTTT. Translation gives CASSYSGSEAFF.

This rearrangement joins TRBV12-2 to TRBJ2-5; no DNA check was done on the table's D call, TRBD1. TRBV12-2 is marked as a pseudogene. The CDR3 is 19 amino acids. The CDR3 coding sequence is TGTGCAAGTCGCTTAGTGTGGCGTAGCAGGGGGCCTCAATCCGAGACCCAGTACTTC. This encodes CASRLVWRSRGPQSETQYF.

The genes are TRBV21-1 and TRBJ1-4; the table's D call TRBD1 went unverified against the DNA. TRBV21-1 is flagged as a pseudogene. The CDR3 is 17 amino acids. This CDR3 is CASSKRMPGRGREKLFF. CDR3 in DNA: TGTGCCAGCAGCAAGAGGATGCCGGGACGCGGCCGGGAAAAACTGTTTTTT.

The rearrangement uses TRBV27 and TRBJ1-1, with a tentative D call TRBD1 (5 bases). The length of the CDR3 is 16 residues. Germline V gives CDR1 MNHEY, CDR2 SMNVEV (reference sequence). Trimming pared 7 bases from V and 4 bases from J, leaving 22 bases between. CDR3 bases: TGTGCCAGCAATGAGTACGCAGGGTTGCCAAGCACTGAAGCTTTCTTT. It specifies CASNEYAGLPSTEAFF.

Of note for this clonotype: A read error may explain this, as a much larger clone is one base away. CDR3 DNA: TGTGCCAACAGCTCGGACAGGGCGGGACCTAACACTGAAGCTTTCTTT. It yields the protein CANSSDRAGPNTEAFF. The chain combines TRBV7-9 with TRBJ1-1; 8 bases are shared with TRBD1. This CDR3 comprises 16 residues. Germline values: CDR1 SEHNR, CDR2 FQNEAQ (reference sequence).

This clonotype was observed many times. The chain is built from TRBV4-3 and TRBJ2-1, with a weak D call TRBD2 (6 bases). Per the germline V gene, CDR1 is LGHNA and CDR2 is YSLEER. The CDR3 contains 15 residues. V was pared by 0 bases and J by 5 bases, with 11 bases between. CDR3 loop: CASSQEGLLDNEQFF. The CDR3 DNA reads as TGCGCCAGCAGCCAAGAGGGACTTCTCGACAATGAGCAGTTCTTC.

Concerning this clonotype: A junction end diverges from the germline sequence, so it may reflect a read error. DNA for the CDR3: TGTGCCAGCAGTTACTCTACAGCCTCCTATAATTCACCCCACCACTTT. This gives the protein CASSYSTASYNSPHHF. The rearrangement links TRBV6-5 to TRBJ1-6; no clear D. Germline lookup yields CDR1 MNHEY and CDR2 SVGAGI. CDR3 length: 16 amino acids.

This clonotype showed up many times. V usage is TRBV5-4 and J usage is TRBJ2-7; 7 bases fit TRBD1. The V segment lost 2 bases and the J segment 1 base; nucleotides outside the gene matches: 3. This CDR3 has 14 amino acids. Germline CDR1 SGHNT, CDR2 YYREEE (reference sequence). In DNA, the CDR3 is TGTGCCAGCAGCTTCACAGGGGTGTCCTACGAGCAGTACTTC. It specifies CASSFTGVSYEQYF.

J is TRBJ1-1 and V is TRBV29-1; 7 nucleotides match TRBD1. The germline gives CDR1 SQVTM, CDR2 ANQGSEA. The ends lost 2 bases at V and 8 bases at J; junction bases unmatched: 2. The CDR3 totals 11 residues. CDR3 nucleotides: TGCAGCGTTGAATCGGACAGGGAAGCTTTCTTT. Amino acids: CSVESDREAFF.

This sequence joins TRBV9 and TRBJ2-3; D might be TRBD2 (6 bases). Trimming left V 4 bases short and J 6 bases short, with 12 bases between. CDR3 length: 13 amino acids. The germline V gene encodes CDR1 SGDLS and CDR2 YYNGEE. CDR3 coding DNA: TGTGCCAGCAGCACGGGGGATACGGATACGCAGTATTTT. This sequence encodes CASSTGDTDTQYF.

The V call is TRBV11-2, the J call TRBJ2-7, with a tentative D call TRBD1 (6 bases). There are 18 residues in the CDR3. Per germline, CDR1 SGHAT and CDR2 FQNNGV. Trimming pared 5 bases from V and 0 bases from J, leaving 23 bases between. The chain's CDR3 is CASSPSLGTRGLSYEQYF. The CDR3 nucleotides read TGTGCCAGCAGCCCTAGCCTCGGGACCAGGGGTCTCTCCTACGAGCAGTACTTC.

About this clonotype: Since a much larger clone is just one base distant, this may be a read error. This chain uses TRBV11-3 with TRBJ2-3; a weak D match, TRBD1 (6 bases). Germline lookup yields CDR1 SGHNT and CDR2 YENEEA. CDR3 size: 15 residues. The V end lost 8 bases, the J end lost 2 bases, and 17 bases lay between the germline ends. Here the CDR3 DNA reads TGTGCCAGCCGCTCCAGGGGATCGGACACAGATACGCAGTATTTT. It is translated as CASRSRGSDTDTQYF.

In this sample, this clonotype turned up many times. The V call is TRBV20-1, the J call TRBJ2-7; 9 nucleotides agree with TRBD1. J lost 6 bases, V lost 6 bases, and 15 bases had no gene match. Germline V CDR1 and CDR2: DFQATT, SNEGSKA (reference sequence). The CDR3 consists of 15 residues. The CDR3 loop is CSAPSPGQGNLEQYF. In DNA form, the CDR3 reads TGCAGTGCCCCGTCCCCCGGACAGGGGAATCTCGAGCAGTACTTC.

Many counts were recorded for this clonotype. This rearrangement joins TRBV29-1 to TRBJ2-3, with a tentative D call TRBD2 (5 bases). Between the trimmed V and J ends, which lost 4 bases and 1 base, there was a span of 9 bases. The CDR3 is 13 amino acids. Germline V gives CDR1 SQVTM, CDR2 ANQGSEA. CDR3 nucleotides: TGCAGCGTTGGGGGAGTACGCACAGATACGCAGTATTTT. Its translation is CSVGGVRTDTQYF.